This T cell receptor (beta chain) was sequenced for a study of molecular identifiers for immune sequencing clone quantification. Germline assignment: CDR1 SGHKS and CDR2 YYEKEE (reference sequence). This CDR3 has 13 amino acids. With 1 base removed from V and 7 bases from J, the gap between germline ends came to 12 bases. This clonotype was counted ten times or more. Its target is not known. CD8+CD4-CCR7+CD45RA+ cells were sorted as naive CD8 T cells. TCRdb itself ran the PCR reads through MiXCR, one entry per CDR3 protein. In the table there are about 640,000 distinct CDR3 sequences, about 20% of which are singletons. General study findings and limits: Sharing of a barcode by identical TCR molecules could cause highly expanded clone sizes to be underestimated.

The sequenced sample was naive CD8+ T cells from blood, with Jurkat cell RNA spiked in. Specified subset: FACS-sorted CD8+CD4-CCR7+CD45RA+ naive T cells. The rearrangement links TRBV5-5 to TRBJ2-7, with a tentative D call TRBD2 (6 bases). The clonotype was recovered from a human donor in good health. Some libraries in this study had Jurkat cell RNA spiked in. The CDR3 loop reads CASSLKEGWEQYF. The DNA for the CDR3 is TGTGCCAGCAGCTTGAAGGAGGGTTGGGAGCAGTACTTC. The complete variable domain, with remaining parts taken from reference TRBV5-5 and TRBJ2-7, reads DAGVTQSPTHLIKTRGQQVTLRCSPISGHKSVSWYQQVLGQGPQFIFQYYEKEERGRGNFPDRFSARQFPNYSSELNVNALLLGDSALYLCASSLKEGWEQYFGPGTRLTVT.